A selection of T cell receptor beta chains follows, all from one sample in a study of shared clonotypes between healthy human individuals. Assay used: immunoSEQ multiplex PCR; TCRdb lists only in-frame clones, some missing. The table lists about 490,000 clones, approximately 79% of them singletons. The sample taken for sequencing was PBMCs. All receptors derive from a woman aged 40 to 50 in good health. Some clones in this sample may be carry-over from other donors' samples. CDR3s leave out the opening cysteine and the closing phenylalanine or tryptophan.

v_call	cdr3_aa
TRBV30	AWSVGQIDTQY
TRBV10-3	AISDGSVMNTEAF
TRBV28	ASSLGGRPYEQY
TRBV19	ASRRTGADTEAF
TRBV2	ASIGLGTSSYNEQF
TRBV30	AWSVGLGSGNTIY
TRBV6-4	ASSGRKETQY
TRBV28	ASRRGTSGSYEQY
TRBV7-9	ASSLGPFIGRVGNEQF
TRBV9	ASSSGENQPQH
TRBV5-5	ASSLRPEVNTEAF
TRBV5-6	ASSLSLAGGGTQY
TRBV9	ASSVTSSSYNEQF
TRBV5-1	ASSLLSSGPYNEQF
TRBV5-8	ASSWGASGNTIY
TRBV27	ASSPRLVPNTYEQY
TRBV7-8	ASSPRWGTSKTQY
TRBV30	AWSVATFGNQPQH
TRBV4-1	ASSRTGLSYEQY
TRBV28	ASSDPGRAGDEQF
TRBV19	ASSIEVRDGETQY
TRBV28	ASRPGGVHQPQH
TRBV7-8	ASSLWGPNEKLF
TRBV7-2	ASSLVVNSYEQY
TRBV25-1	ASSDRAVNEQY
TRBV7-9	ASSPYEDTQY
TRBV5-4	ASSLGQGSSPLH